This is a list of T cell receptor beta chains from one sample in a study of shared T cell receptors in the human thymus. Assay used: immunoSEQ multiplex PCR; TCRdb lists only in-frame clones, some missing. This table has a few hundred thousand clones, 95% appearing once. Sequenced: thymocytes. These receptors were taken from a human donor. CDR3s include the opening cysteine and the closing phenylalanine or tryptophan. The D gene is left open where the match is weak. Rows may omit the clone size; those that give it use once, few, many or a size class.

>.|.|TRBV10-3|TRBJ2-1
TGTGCCATCAGTGTGAAGAACAATGAGCAGTTCTTC
CAISVKNNEQFF
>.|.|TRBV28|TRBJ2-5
TGTGCCAGCAGTTCTGAGGGTAGGGAGACCCAGTACTTC
CASSSEGRETQYF
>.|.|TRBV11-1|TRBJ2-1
TGTGCCAGCAGCTTAGCCAGCCGCCCGACAGACCACAATGAGCAGTTCTTC
CASSLASRPTDHNEQFF
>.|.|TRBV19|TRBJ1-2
TGTGCCAGCCGATTCAAGGGGGGCCCCTACTATGGCTACACCTTC
CASRFKGGPYYGYTF
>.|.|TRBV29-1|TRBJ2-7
TGCAGCGTTGGGACGAGGGGCGCCTACGAGCAGTACTTC
CSVGTRGAYEQYF
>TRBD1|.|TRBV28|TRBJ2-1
TGTGCCAGCAGTCCCCACTTCCCTCCGACAGGGCCCTACAATGAGCAGTTCTTC
CASSPHFPPTGPYNEQFF
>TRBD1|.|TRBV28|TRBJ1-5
TGTGCCAGCAGTTCCGGGACAGGGGGCGAAAGGGATCAGCCCCAGCATTTT
CASSSGTGGERDQPQHF
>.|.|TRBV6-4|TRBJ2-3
TGTGCCAGCAGTGATCCCCCCCTTACAGGAGATACGCAGTATTTT
CASSDPPLTGDTQYF
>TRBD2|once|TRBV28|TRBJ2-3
TGTGCCAGCAGTTTAAGGGCGCGGGGGGGGCGCCGTACAGATACGCAGTATTTT
CASSLRARGGRRTDTQYF
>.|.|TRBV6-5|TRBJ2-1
TGTGCCAGCAGTTATGTCCGCACTAGGAATGAGCAGTTCTTC
CASSYVRTRNEQFF
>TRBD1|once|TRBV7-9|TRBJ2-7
TGTGCCAGCAGCTGGACAGGGGAGGGGACTTTCTACGAGCAGTACTTC
CASSWTGEGTFYEQYF
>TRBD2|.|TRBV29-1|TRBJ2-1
TGCAGCGTTGCCGGGACTAGCGGGAGGGTAGCCATCTTC
CSVAGTSGRVAIF
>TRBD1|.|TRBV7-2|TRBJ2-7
TGTGCCAGCAGCTCGCGGACAGGCCTTTACGAGCAGTACTTC
CASSSRTGLYEQYF
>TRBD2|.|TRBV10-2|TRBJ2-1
TGCGCCAGCAGTGAGCCGGTTAGATCACTAGCGGCCTACAATGAGCAGTTCTTC
CASSEPVRSLAAYNEQFF
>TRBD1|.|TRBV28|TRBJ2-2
TGTGCCAGCAGTTTACGCCAGGGGGCGGGCACCGGGGAGCTGTTTTTT
CASSLRQGAGTGELFF
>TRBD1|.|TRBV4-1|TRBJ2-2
TGCGCCAGCAGCCATGGGGGACAGGGATGGGTGAACACCGGGGAGCTGTTTTTT
CASSHGGQGWVNTGELFF
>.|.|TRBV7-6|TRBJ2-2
TGTGCCAGCAGCCCTAACGGGACCGGGGAGCTGTTTTTT
CASSPNGTGELFF
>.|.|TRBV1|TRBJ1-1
TGCACCAGCAGCCCCCAGGGAAAGAACACTGAAGCTTTCTTT
CTSSPQGKNTEAFF
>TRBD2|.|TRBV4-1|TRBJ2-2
TGCGCCAGCAGCCAACTCCCAAGACTAGCGGGAGTAGACACCGGGGAGCTGTTTTTT
CASSQLPRLAGVDTGELFF
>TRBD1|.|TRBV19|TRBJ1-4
TGTGCCAGTAGTAGGAGGGACAGAAGGACAGAAAAACTGTTTTTT
CASSRRDRRTEKLFF
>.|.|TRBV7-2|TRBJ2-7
TGTGCCAGCAGCTTAGGACAGGGAGGGCCCCAGATTTACGAGCAGTACTTC
CASSLGQGGPQIYEQYF
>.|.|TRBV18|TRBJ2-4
TGTGCCAGCTCAATCTTAGGGTCTGTAGCCAAAAACATTCAGTACTTC
CASSILGSVAKNIQYF
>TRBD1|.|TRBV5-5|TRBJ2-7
TGTGCCAGCAGCGGGACTGGGGGACAGGGTTACTTC
CASSGTGGQGYF
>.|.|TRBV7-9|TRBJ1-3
TGTGCCAGCAGCTTCCGGGACGTGAGCTCTGGAAACACCATATATTTT
CASSFRDVSSGNTIYF
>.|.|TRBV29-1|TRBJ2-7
TGCAGCGTTGAAGGTCACCCCTACGAGCAGTACTTC
CSVEGHPYEQYF
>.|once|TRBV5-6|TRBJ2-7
TGTGCCAGCAGCTTGGAGGACAGCTCCTACGAGCAGTACTTC
CASSLEDSSYEQYF
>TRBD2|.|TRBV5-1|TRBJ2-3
TGCGCCAGCAGCCGGGAGGGGGGAGATCGCACAGATACGCAGTATTTT
CASSREGGDRTDTQYF
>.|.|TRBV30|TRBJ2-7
TGTGCCTGGAGTGTCCGGGCCGAGCAGTACTTC
CAWSVRAEQYF
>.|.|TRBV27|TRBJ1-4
TGTGCCAGCAGTTTAGTATCCGGGGCAAGGGAAAAACTGTTTTTT
CASSLVSGAREKLFF
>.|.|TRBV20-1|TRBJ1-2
TGCAGTGCTAAGATAGGGAGCCCCTACACCTTC
CSAKIGSPYTF
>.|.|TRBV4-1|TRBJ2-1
TGCGCCAGCAGCCGATACGGTGAGCAGTTCTTC
CASSRYGEQFF
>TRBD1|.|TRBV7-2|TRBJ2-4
TGTGCCAGCAGCCGACCAACGGGACAGGGGGAGCTGGCCAAAAACATTCAGTACTTC
CASSRPTGQGELAKNIQYF
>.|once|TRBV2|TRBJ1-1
TGTGCCAGCAACGACGGGCGGGACGGAAAGAACACTGAAGCTTTCTTT
CASNDGRDGKNTEAFF
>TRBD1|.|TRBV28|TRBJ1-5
TGTGCCAGCAGTTTTATCGACAGGGAGGGCCAGCCCCAGCATTTT
CASSFIDREGQPQHF
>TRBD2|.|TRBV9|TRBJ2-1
TGTGCCAGCAGCGTAGAGGGGACTAGCGGGAATCGGGATGAGCAGTTCTTC
CASSVEGTSGNRDEQFF
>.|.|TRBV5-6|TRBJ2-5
TGTGCCAGCAGCCATCCGGGGGCTAGCCGGTACCAAGAGACCCAGTACTTC
CASSHPGASRYQETQYF
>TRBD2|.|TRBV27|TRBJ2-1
TGTGCCAGCACCGATCTACGTACCGGGACTAGCTCCTACAATGAGCAGTTCTTC
CASTDLRTGTSSYNEQFF
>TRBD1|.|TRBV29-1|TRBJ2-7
TGCAGCGGACAGGGGATTGACGAGCAGTACTTC
CSGQGIDEQYF
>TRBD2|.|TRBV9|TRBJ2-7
TGTGCCAGCAGCGAAGCGGGAGCCATCGACGAGCAGTACTTC
CASSEAGAIDEQYF
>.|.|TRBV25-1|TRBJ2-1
TGTGCCAGCAGTAGATCGCGAGGGGGAAGTTTTAACAATGAGCAGTTCTTC
CASSRSRGGSFNNEQFF
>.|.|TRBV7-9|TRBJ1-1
TGTGCCAGCAGGGAAACAGGGCGGGAAGCTTTCTTT
CASRETGREAFF
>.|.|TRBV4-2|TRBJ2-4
TGTGCCAGCAGCCCCGACGAATTAGCCAAAAACATTCAGTACTTC
CASSPDELAKNIQYF
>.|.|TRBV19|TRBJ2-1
TGTGCCAGTAGTGCGGACGAGTGGTGGCCCTACAATGAGCAGTTCTTC
CASSADEWWPYNEQFF
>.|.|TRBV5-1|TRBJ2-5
TGCGCCAGCAGCTTGCCAGCGCTAAGGAAGGACCAAGAGACCCAGTACTTC
CASSLPALRKDQETQYF
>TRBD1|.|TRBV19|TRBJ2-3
TGTGCCAGTAGTCCTGACAGGGGGGGCACAGATACGCAGTATTTT
CASSPDRGGTDTQYF
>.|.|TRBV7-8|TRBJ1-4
TGTGCCAGCAGAACGGACCCCGGGGGTGAAAAACTGTTTTTT
CASRTDPGGEKLFF
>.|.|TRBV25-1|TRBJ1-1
TGTGCCAGCAGTGCCACACTCTCGAACACTGAAGCTTTCTTT
CASSATLSNTEAFF
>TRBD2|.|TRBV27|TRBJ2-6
TGTGCCAGCAGTTTATCGGGACTAGCCCCCTACAATCGGGGGGCCAACGTCCTGACTTTC
CASSLSGLAPYNRGANVLTF
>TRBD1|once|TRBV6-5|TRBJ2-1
TGTGCCAGCACCGGACAGGGGTACAATGAGCAGTTCTTC
CASTGQGYNEQFF
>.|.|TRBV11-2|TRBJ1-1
TGTGCCAGCAGCTTAAAGACAGGAGCGAACACTGAAGCTTTCTTT
CASSLKTGANTEAFF
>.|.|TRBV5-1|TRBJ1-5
TGCGCCAGCTTAGTCATGGGTAGGGGTCAGCCCCAGCATTTT
CASLVMGRGQPQHF
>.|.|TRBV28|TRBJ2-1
TGTGCCAGACGAGCCTCGCCCCATGGCGATGAGCAGTTCTTC
CARRASPHGDEQFF
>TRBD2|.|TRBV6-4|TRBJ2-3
TGTGCCAGCAGTGACTCTCGGGGACTAGCTCCAGATACGCAGTATTTT
CASSDSRGLAPDTQYF
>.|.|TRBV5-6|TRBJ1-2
TGTGCCAGCAGCTTGGTTCCAGGGCCCTATGGCTACACCTTC
CASSLVPGPYGYTF
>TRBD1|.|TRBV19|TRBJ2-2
TGTGCCACTAGACAGGGGGACCACACCGGGGAGCTGTTTTTT
CATRQGDHTGELFF